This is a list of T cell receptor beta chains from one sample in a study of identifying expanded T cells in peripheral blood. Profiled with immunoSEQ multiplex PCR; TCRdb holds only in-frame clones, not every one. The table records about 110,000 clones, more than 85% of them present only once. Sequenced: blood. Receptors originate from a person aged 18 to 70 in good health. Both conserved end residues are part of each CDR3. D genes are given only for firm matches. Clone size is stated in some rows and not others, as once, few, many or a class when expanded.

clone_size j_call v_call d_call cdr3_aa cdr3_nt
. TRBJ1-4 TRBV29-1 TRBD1 CSVDQGARMFF TGCAGCGTTGACCAGGGGGCGAGAATGTTTTTT
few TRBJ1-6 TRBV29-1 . CSVQPDVYSPLHF TGCAGCGTTCAACCGGATGTATATTCACCCCTCCACTTT
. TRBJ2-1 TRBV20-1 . CSASRYSREFF TGCAGTGCTAGTAGGTACTCCCGCGAGTTCTTC
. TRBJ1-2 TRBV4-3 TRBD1 CASSPGTGAHNYGYTF TGCGCCAGCAGCCCCGGAACAGGGGCCCATAACTATGGCTACACCTTC
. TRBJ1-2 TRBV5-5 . CASSLGSGEVYGYTF TGTGCCAGCAGCTTGGGGTCAGGGGAGGTCTATGGCTACACCTTC
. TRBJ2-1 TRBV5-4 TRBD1 CASRGGTGNEQFF TGTGCCAGCAGGGGCGGGACAGGCAATGAGCAGTTCTTC
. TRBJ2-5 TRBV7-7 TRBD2 CASSLGASGGETQYF TGTGCCAGCAGCTTAGGTGCTAGCGGGGGGGAGACCCAGTACTTC
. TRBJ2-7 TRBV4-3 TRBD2 CASSYDTSGGYEQYF TGCGCCAGCAGCTATGACACTAGCGGGGGCTACGAGCAGTACTTC
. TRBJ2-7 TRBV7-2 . CASSRRLGGPAPYEQYF TGTGCCAGCAGCCGTCGTTTGGGGGGTCCTGCCCCCTACGAGCAGTACTTC
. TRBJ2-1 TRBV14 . CASSYRVGVGGNEQFF TGTGCCAGCAGCTATCGTGTGGGAGTGGGGGGCAATGAGCAGTTCTTC
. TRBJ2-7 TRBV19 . CASSFVRAGTYEQYF TGTGCCAGTAGTTTCGTCCGGGCCGGGACCTACGAGCAGTACTTC
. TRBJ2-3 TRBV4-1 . CASSLAGYTDTQYF TGCGCCAGCAGCCTCGCGGGGTACACAGATACGCAGTATTTT
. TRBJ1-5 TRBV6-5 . CASRHEGEPQHF TGTGCCAGCAGACACGAGGGGGAACCCCAGCATTTT
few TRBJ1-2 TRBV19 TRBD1 CASTRGGTPYYGYTF TGTGCCAGTACCAGGGGGGGGACCCCCTACTATGGCTACACCTTC
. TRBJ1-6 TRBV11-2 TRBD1 CASSGSGTGITPLHF TGTGCCAGCAGTGGGAGTGGGACAGGGATAACACCCCTCCACTTT
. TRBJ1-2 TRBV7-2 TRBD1 CASSPDRGSYGYTF TGTGCCAGCAGCCCCGACAGGGGGAGTTATGGCTACACCTTC
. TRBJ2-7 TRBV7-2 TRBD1 CASSTRDRSKHEQYF TGTGCCAGCAGCACCCGGGACAGGAGTAAGCACGAGCAGTACTTC
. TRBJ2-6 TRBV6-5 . CASRRQFSGANVLTF TGTGCCAGCAGGCGACAGTTTTCTGGGGCCAACGTCCTGACTTTC
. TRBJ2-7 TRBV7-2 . CASSHLSYAYEQYF TGTGCCAGCAGCCATCTTAGTTATGCCTACGAGCAGTACTTC
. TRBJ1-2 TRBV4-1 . CASSQAIGGYGYTF TGCGCCAGCAGCCAAGCCATTGGGGGCTATGGCTACACCTTC
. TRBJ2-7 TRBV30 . CAWSVWGKSQTEQYF TGTGCCTGGAGTGTTTGGGGGAAGTCCCAAACCGAGCAGTACTTC
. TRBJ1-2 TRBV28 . CASGGDGYTF TGTGCCTCGGGGGGCGATGGCTACACCTTC
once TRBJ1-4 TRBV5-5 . CASSLAALWTEKLFF TGTGCCAGCAGCTTGGCCGCCCTATGGACTGAAAAACTGTTTTTT
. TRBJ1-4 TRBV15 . CATSRDLGATNEKLFF TGTGCCACCAGCAGAGACCTCGGGGCAACTAATGAAAAACTGTTTTTT
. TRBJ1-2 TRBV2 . CASSEATGNYGYTF TGTGCCAGCAGTGAAGCGACAGGAAACTATGGCTACACCTTC
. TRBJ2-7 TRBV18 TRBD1 CASSPPTGVLHEQYF TGTGCCAGCTCACCACCCACAGGGGTATTGCACGAGCAGTACTTC
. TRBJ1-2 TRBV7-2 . CASSLDRFDGYTF TGTGCCAGCAGCTTAGACAGGTTTGATGGCTACACCTTC
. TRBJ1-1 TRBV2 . CASSLAPTGTEAFF TGTGCCAGCAGCCTGGCCCCAACAGGGACTGAAGCTTTCTTT
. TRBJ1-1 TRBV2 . CASNREVNTEAFF TGTGCCAGCAATAGGGAAGTGAACACTGAAGCTTTCTTT
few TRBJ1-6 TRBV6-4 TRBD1 CASRADRGGSPLHF TGTGCCAGCAGAGCGGACAGGGGCGGGTCACCCCTCCACTTT
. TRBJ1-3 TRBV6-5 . CASSMGRGVNTIYF TGTGCCAGCAGTATGGGACGGGGAGTGAACACCATATATTTT
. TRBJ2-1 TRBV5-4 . CASSLDGNEQFF TGTGCCAGCAGCTTGGACGGGAATGAGCAGTTCTTC
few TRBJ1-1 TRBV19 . CASSGRGNTEAFF TGTGCCAGTAGTGGGAGGGGGAACACTGAAGCTTTCTTT
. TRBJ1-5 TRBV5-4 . CASSSEGSGQPQHF TGTGCCAGCAGCAGCGAGGGGTCGGGGCAGCCCCAGCATTTT
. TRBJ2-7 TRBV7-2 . CASSLARKTGEQYF TGTGCCAGCAGCTTAGCGCGAAAGACGGGGGAGCAGTACTTC
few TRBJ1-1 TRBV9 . CASSTHWLAYTEAFF TGTGCCAGCAGCACCCACTGGCTAGCCTACACTGAAGCTTTCTTT
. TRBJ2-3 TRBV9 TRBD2 CASSVAGLAGGVSADTQYF TGTGCCAGCAGCGTGGCAGGGCTAGCGGGGGGGGTGTCCGCAGATACGCAGTATTTT
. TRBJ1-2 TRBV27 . CASSIGPNGYGYTF TGTGCCAGCAGTATAGGGCCGAACGGTTATGGCTACACCTTC
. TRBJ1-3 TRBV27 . CASSPGLTGGNTIYF TGTGCCAGCAGTCCAGGGCTAACGGGGGGAAACACCATATATTTT
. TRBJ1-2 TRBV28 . CASRQSGGGYTF TGTGCCAGCAGGCAATCTGGGGGTGGCTACACCTTC
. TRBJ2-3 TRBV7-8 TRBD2 CASSSTLAGGPNTQYF TGTGCCAGCAGCTCGACACTAGCGGGGGGGCCGAATACGCAGTATTTT
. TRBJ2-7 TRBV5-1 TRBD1 CASSLAGQGAEEQYF TGCGCCAGCAGCTTGGCCGGACAGGGGGCGGAGGAGCAGTACTTC
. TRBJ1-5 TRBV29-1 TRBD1 CSVGTGDQPQHF TGCAGCGTTGGGACAGGGGATCAGCCCCAGCATTTT
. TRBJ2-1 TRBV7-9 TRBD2 CASSGGLADYIISYNEQFF TGTGCCAGCAGTGGGGGACTAGCGGACTACATAATATCCTACAATGAGCAGTTCTTC
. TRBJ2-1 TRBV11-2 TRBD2 CASSPGEGEFF TGTGCCAGCAGCCCCGGGGAGGGCGAGTTCTTC
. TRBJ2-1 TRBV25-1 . CASSESGSSNEQFF TGTGCCAGCAGTGAATCCGGCAGCAGCAATGAGCAGTTCTTC
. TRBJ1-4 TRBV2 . CASSGGGNEKLFF TGTGCCAGCAGTGGAGGAGGAAATGAAAAACTGTTTTTT
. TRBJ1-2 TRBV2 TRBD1 CASSVGQVQGASGYTF TGTGCCAGCAGTGTTGGCCAAGTCCAGGGGGCCTCTGGCTACACCTTC
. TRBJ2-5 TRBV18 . CASSSLEETQYF TGTGCCAGCTCATCCTTAGAGGAGACCCAGTACTTC
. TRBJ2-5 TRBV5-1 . CASSLQETQYF TGCGCCAGCAGCTTGCAAGAGACCCAGTACTTC
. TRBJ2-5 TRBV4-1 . CASSQDRRGSVQYF TGCGCCAGCAGCCAAGATCGGCGGGGCTCGGTACAGTACTTC
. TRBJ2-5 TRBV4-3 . CASSQEWGSDETQYF TGCGCCAGCAGCCAAGAATGGGGGTCCGATGAGACCCAGTACTTC
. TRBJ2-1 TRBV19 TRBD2 CASSVLAGGLNEQFF TGTGCCAGTAGTGTACTAGCGGGGGGACTGAATGAGCAGTTCTTC